This is a list of T cell receptor beta chains from one sample in a study of cytomegalovirus exposure and HLA in healthy donors. The method was immunoSEQ multiplex PCR; TCRdb's version includes in-frame clones alone and lacks a portion of them. Here the sample spans approximately 80,000 clones, 65% to 85% being singletons. The material sequenced was PBMCs. Source of these receptors: a middle-aged woman in good health and CMV-seropositive. CDR3s include the opening cysteine and the closing phenylalanine or tryptophan. A D gene is named only where the DNA matches it firmly. Some rows have no size entry. The others give once, few or many, or a class for an expanded clone.

CDR3nt,CDR3aa,d_gene,j_gene,abundance,v_gene
TGTGCCAGCAGTTTAAGCAGGTACAATGAGCAGTTCTTC,CASSLSRYNEQFF,-,TRBJ2-1,-,TRBV6-5
TGTGCCAGCAGCTTGCTGCGGGAAAAGACCCAGTACTTC,CASSLLREKTQYF,-,TRBJ2-5,-,TRBV5-8
TGTGCCAGCAGCATACAGCGGGAACTCACCGGGGAGCTGTTTTTT,CASSIQRELTGELFF,TRBD2,TRBJ2-2,-,TRBV5-4
TGTGCCAGCTCACGAGGACAGTTACAAGAGACCCAGTACTTC,CASSRGQLQETQYF,-,TRBJ2-5,-,TRBV18
TGTGCCAGCAGCCCCGGGACAGGGAGTGAAGCTTTCTTT,CASSPGTGSEAFF,TRBD1,TRBJ1-1,-,TRBV5-4
TGCAGCGTTCACAGGGAAGAGACCCAGTACTTC,CSVHREETQYF,-,TRBJ2-5,once,TRBV29-1
TGCGCCAGCAGCTTGGAGGCTGGACGGGGGACCCAGTACTTC,CASSLEAGRGTQYF,-,TRBJ2-5,-,TRBV5-1
TGTGCCAGCTCACCTGGGACAGGGGTCAATGAGCAGTTCTTC,CASSPGTGVNEQFF,TRBD1,TRBJ2-1,few,TRBV18
TGTGCCATCAGGGAGGGACAGCAAAACACTGAAGCTTTCTTT,CAIREGQQNTEAFF,TRBD1,TRBJ1-1,-,TRBV10-3
TGTGCCAGCAGTGAACTAGCGGGTTCTCAAGAGACCCAGTACTTC,CASSELAGSQETQYF,TRBD2,TRBJ2-5,-,TRBV2
TGTGCCAGCAGTTGTCTCGATTCGGGGGAGGGCAGGAATAATGAAAAACTGTTTTTT,CASSCLDSGEGRNNEKLFF,-,TRBJ1-4,-,TRBV28
TGTGCCAGCAGTCAACAGGTGGCGGGGGGCGAAGCTTTCTTT,CASSQQVAGGEAFF,-,TRBJ1-1,-,TRBV6-5
TGTGCTAGTGGCCAGATAGCGGGGGCAGACCAAGAGACCCAGTACTTC,CASGQIAGADQETQYF,TRBD2,TRBJ2-5,once,TRBV12-5
TGTGCCAGCAGTCTGACAGGGGTAGATACGCAGTATTTT,CASSLTGVDTQYF,TRBD1,TRBJ2-3,-,TRBV28
TGTGCCAGCTCACCAGTTGGGGGCTCGGGTGAAGCTTTCTTT,CASSPVGGSGEAFF,-,TRBJ1-1,once,TRBV18
TGTGCCAGTAAAGAGGGTCTTAAGCAGTTCTTC,CASKEGLKQFF,-,TRBJ2-1,-,TRBV19
TGTGCCAGCAGTGAATGGAGCCTACCGGCGGATACGCAGTATTTT,CASSEWSLPADTQYF,-,TRBJ2-3,-,TRBV6-1
TGTGCCAGCAGTTTAAAGCAGTTACACGGGAATGAGCAGTTCTTC,CASSLKQLHGNEQFF,-,TRBJ2-1,-,TRBV27
TGCAGCGTTGTGAGTCAGACAGGGGATGGCTACACCTTC,CSVVSQTGDGYTF,TRBD1,TRBJ1-2,-,TRBV29-1
TGTGCCAGCAGCTACCTTATGACTAGCGGGGTGCTCGACAATGAGCAGTTCTTC,CASSYLMTSGVLDNEQFF,TRBD2,TRBJ2-1,few,TRBV5-6
TGTGCCAGCAGTGAGGGACTAGCGGGCTACAATGAGCAGTTCTTC,CASSEGLAGYNEQFF,TRBD2,TRBJ2-1,-,TRBV9
TGCGCCAGCAGCTTGGCCGATGCGGGATACAATGAGCAGTTCTTC,CASSLADAGYNEQFF,-,TRBJ2-1,-,TRBV5-1
TGTGCCAGCGGAGGGGAGAACCGGGACAGGGGTTTTTACGAGCAGTACTTC,CASGGENRDRGFYEQYF,TRBD1,TRBJ2-7,-,TRBV28
TGCGCCAGCAGCCAAATGATGACAGGGACTAAAAACATTCAGTACTTC,CASSQMMTGTKNIQYF,-,TRBJ2-4,-,TRBV4-1
TGTGCCAGTAGTTTTACAGGGAGGAACACTGAAGCTTTCTTT,CASSFTGRNTEAFF,-,TRBJ1-1,-,TRBV19
TGTGCCAGCAGCCGACAGTCCTACGAGCAGTACTTC,CASSRQSYEQYF,-,TRBJ2-7,-,TRBV5-6
TGTGCCAGCATTAACGTCGCGAGCTCTGGAAACACCATATATTTT,CASINVASSGNTIYF,-,TRBJ1-3,-,TRBV6-6
TGTGCCACCAGCAGAGTTCTAGCGTTGAGCTCCTACGAGCAGTACTTC,CATSRVLALSSYEQYF,-,TRBJ2-7,-,TRBV15
TGTGCCACCAGCAGAGCCACTCCGGTTGGGCTTGGCACTGAAGCTTTCTTT,CATSRATPVGLGTEAFF,-,TRBJ1-1,-,TRBV15
TGTGCCAGCAGCTTAGGAGGAGGACCATACGAGGAGTACTTC,CASSLGGGPYEEYF,-,TRBJ2-7,few,TRBV7-8
TGTGCCAGCAGTGAAACAGGGGTAAATGGCTACACCTTC,CASSETGVNGYTF,TRBD1,TRBJ1-2,-,TRBV6-4
TGTGCCAGCAGTGATCAGGGGACGAAAATTGGTTACACCTTC,CASSDQGTKIGYTF,-,TRBJ1-2,-,TRBV2
TGCGCCAGCAGCACCGGGACTCTTGATCTAGAGCAGTACTTC,CASSTGTLDLEQYF,-,TRBJ2-7,-,TRBV5-1
TGTGCCAGCAGCCCTCGGACAGCACGGGCGACCGGGGCCAACGTCCTGACTTTC,CASSPRTARATGANVLTF,-,TRBJ2-6,-,TRBV7-2
TGTGCCAGCAGCGCAGGCTACCGGGGAAGTAACGATGGCTACACCTTC,CASSAGYRGSNDGYTF,-,TRBJ1-2,-,TRBV7-6
TGTGCCTTCGGGGGGGCAGAGCAATACGAGCAGTACTTC,CAFGGAEQYEQYF,-,TRBJ2-7,few,TRBV21-1
TGTGCCAGCAGCAAGGGACAGATCTCAACTAATGAAAAACTGTTTTTT,CASSKGQISTNEKLFF,TRBD1,TRBJ1-4,-,TRBV7-9
TGTGCCAGCTCACCACCGGCCAGGGGCTACAATGAGCAGTTCTTC,CASSPPARGYNEQFF,-,TRBJ2-1,-,TRBV18
TGTGCCAGCAGTTACGGGGCTGGTGAAGCTTTCTTT,CASSYGAGEAFF,-,TRBJ1-1,once,TRBV6-6